This TCR beta chain is from a study of cytomegalovirus exposure and HLA in healthy donors (TCRdb year 2017). For the wider study: According to an earlier analysis of around 600 of the donors, some 170 million T cells yielded 90 million to 130 million unique TCR beta sequences and approximately 300 Gb of sequence data. The T cell repertoires of 670 or so subjects were profiled by immunosequencing and related to cytomegalovirus serostatus. High-throughput TCR immunosequencing, statistical association of individual TCRs with disease status, and machine learning were combined to predict cytomegalovirus infection status. A later genetic analysis used genome-wide SNP genotypes for about three fifths of the 666 donors, treating that subset as a discovery cohort. An early release that covered some 630 HLA-typed donors contained approximately 300 gigabases of sequencing data and about 93 million unique TCR sequences. Of the approximately 400 genotyped donors, 75% to 85% were placed in the genetic ancestry cluster associated with self-reported Caucasian donors. HLA typing included class I and class II loci at four-digit resolution. Because of strong linkage in the cohort, 4 to 6 DR-DQ haplotypes were treated as single units for association and clustering. Every repertoire in the discovery cohort had been generated on one and the same sequencing platform. An earlier analysis of around 540 of the donors applied high-throughput TCR beta sequencing to assess whether each TCR beta V gene segment acted as functional or pseudogenic. On average, about 240,000 unique TCR beta nucleotide sequences were sequenced per donor among 398 genotyped donors of the cohort, with roughly a sixth of those sequences being non-productive. The study aimed to test whether cataloging public T cell receptors could reveal signatures of past pathogen exposure. To study patterns of TCR occurrence, a later analysis re-analyzed previously published TCR beta repertoires from several hundred donors and added high-resolution HLA genotyping. The later analysis used no new phenotypic data to find candidate immune exposures, relying instead on TCR beta sequences and their occurrence across donors. Besides the first cohort of 500 to 700 subjects, a separate validation cohort made up of 90 to 150 different subjects was used. Alongside the repertoire data, information on donor age, sex, ethnicity and CMV serostatus was compiled. Typing coverage differed by locus: A, B, C, DRB1 and DQB1 were typed in roughly 629-630 donors, DQA1 in 500 to 550, DPA1 in 600 to 610, and DPB1 in about 450. On the study overall, not on this receptor specifically: The authors suggested that the approach could potentially be extended to other disease states and immunological phenotypes. According to a later genetic analysis, donors in an Asian-associated ancestry cluster had fewer N-insertions in productive TCRs than the approximately 650-donor mean. Assigning TCR associations to individual alleles was difficult when HLA alleles, especially DR and DQ, strongly co-occurred. Sequencing depth was assumed to be roughly uniform across donors in the presence/absence analyses, though that assumption may not hold. The earlier analysis of 587 of the donors excluded seventeen rarely observed V segments, including chromosome 9 orphons, because counts were too low. Because HLA typing was missing for some donors at each locus, association tests included only the typed subset. According to a later analysis, parvovirus B19, influenza, CMV and Epstein-Barr virus appeared linked to several top co-occurrence clusters. Most TCR sequences were seen in very few donors, while some public TCRs were found in many individuals. Because the 87-base-pair reads could not distinguish some IMGT-functional V segments, including TRBV6-2 and TRBV6-3, those segments were excluded. A later analysis found that TCR association rates varied across HLA loci, with DRB1 alleles showing the most associated TCRs and HLA-C alleles the fewest. The study listed 150 to 200 TCR beta chains as associated with cytomegalovirus. In a later analysis, some 18,000 TCR beta sequences were associated with specific HLA alleles at a false discovery rate of 0.05. In this cohort, only TCR beta chains were sequenced, and detectable features were limited by the absence of alpha or paired-chain data. In a later analysis, HLA-associated TCR beta chains were found to be more clonally expanded and to have lower generation probabilities than equally common non-associated chains. Correlated functional status among segregating V segments might reflect linkage disequilibrium, but an unknown experimental factor could not be ruled out. According to a later analysis, most CMV-associated TCR beta chains appeared to be HLA-restricted, and the HLA associations seemed to be driven largely by CMV exposure. A cluster of highly shared sequence variants was judged likely to be a technical artifact of the sequencing pipeline. Three of the identified cytomegalovirus-associated TCR beta chains were confirmed in vitro to be specific for cytomegalovirus antigens. In an earlier analysis of some 540 of the donors, most TCR beta V segments appeared in productive rearrangements about 87% or about 30% of the time, broadly matching IMGT annotations. For the cohort, immune exposure information was limited to CMV serostatus. An association between a missense DCLRE1C variant and V-gene and J-gene trimming of TCR beta chains was found in a later genetic analysis and replicated in an independent cohort. A further reported finding was that TCR beta sequences accurately predicted the HLA-A and HLA-B alleles for most subjects in the first cohort. The classifier was reported to diagnose cytomegalovirus status with high specificity and sensitivity in both the original cohort and the validation cohort.

In total, about 650 healthy bone marrow donors made up the cohort. Cohort members were all nominally healthy when sampled, although unrecorded immune exposures were likely present. The donor tested CMV seropositive, placing the donor among the 250 to 350 seropositive members of the cohort. A peripheral blood sample was collected from each donor, and TCR beta sequencing was performed on peripheral blood mononuclear cells. The Qiagen DNeasy Blood Extraction Kit was used to extract genomic DNA from the blood cell samples. About this clone itself: The antigen it binds to is not known. The sample holds no much larger clone one base away, and base qualities are not on file.

The germline V gene supplies CDR1 SGDLS and CDR2 YYNGEE. The V end loses 4 bases and the J end loses 1 base, and a stretch of 14 bases separates them. Spanning cysteine to phenylalanine, the CDR3 consists of 15 amino acids. This entry keeps only the CDR3 DNA: 45 bases, framed from base 1. The protocol used for the library was the immunoSEQ multiplex PCR assay. A mixture of 60 forward primers for TCR Vbeta segments and 13 reverse primers for TCR Jbeta segments was used in the multiplex PCR. The CDR3 region of rearranged TCR beta genes was amplified from genomic DNA with a multiplex PCR assay. The Illumina HiSeq System was used to sequence the amplified TCR beta libraries as 87-base-pair reads. Per the original workflow: A later analysis counted about 80 million unique TCR beta chains across the 550 to 750 repertoires, and some 11 million of these chains were shared by at least two donors. Raw reads were error-corrected and collapsed into unique sequences by a nearest-neighbor algorithm in which closely related sequences were merged to remove PCR and sequencing errors. CDR3 sequences were aligned to IMGT reference sequences to assign V, D and J gene segments. For a sequence to be retained, a match of at least six nucleotides was required to both a V gene segment and a J gene segment. Rearrangements were called productive when the CDR3 lacked stop codons and stayed in frame with V and J; all others were non-productive. CDR3 was defined by IMGT convention, running from the second conserved V-encoded cysteine to the conserved J-encoded phenylalanine. The earlier analysis of more than 450 of the donors excluded sequences that lacked an unambiguous match to a single V gene segment. An earlier analysis of 500 to 700 of the donors classified V segments as functional when productive rearrangements were above 56.7% and as segregating when the standard deviation between donors was above 5%. To diagnose cytomegalovirus status from the catalog of TCR beta chain sequences, a statistical classification framework was built. V and J gene assignment, in a later analysis, came from comparing TCR nucleotide sequences with IMGT/GENE-DB human TR gene sequences. Using the TCRdist pipeline, a later analysis assigned CDR3 sequences along with most-parsimonious VDJ recombination scenarios. A later analysis defined each TCR beta chain by its CDR3 amino acid sequence plus V-gene family, and excluded reads lacking a unique V-gene family. In a later analysis, approximately 590 highly shared, low-generation-probability nucleotide sequences were removed to address suspected cross-contamination and a sequencing artifact. In a later analysis, a clonal expansion index was calculated for each public chain from normalized within-repertoire ranks of inferred template counts. A later analysis computed generation probabilities with a VDJ recombination model fitted to out-of-frame rearrangements, and checked the results against IGoR. In a later analysis, TCR-TCR, TCR-HLA and TCR-CMV co-occurrence was scored with hypergeometric tests, and a repertoire-size bias correction was applied to TCR pairs. To estimate false discovery rates, a later analysis permuted the HLA or CMV assignments 20 times. In a later analysis, co-occurring TCRs were grouped with DBSCAN, and TCRdist sequence similarity was added when clustering was performed within HLA-allele-positive subsets. For co-occurrence clustering, repertoires with fewer than 30,000 or more than 120,000 public chains were excluded, along with 4 to 6 repertoires with anomalous nucleotide sharing. TCRdb stores this immuneACCESS table with in-frame sequences only. Part of the clones is absent; in the studies checked, under half of the shortfall reflects unresolved V genes, and no reason is known for the rest. V, J and clone size are those of that table, while D and trimming were read from the DNA. The sample table records some 110,000 clones; about 81% of these occur just once. Around 3% of the sample comes from the top ten.

The sequenced sample was PBMCs. This chain is built from TRBV9 and TRBJ2-5; TRBD1 is a possible D gene, resting on 6 matching bases. This sequence originates from a male donor in good health and CMV-seropositive. The DNA sequence reads TGTGCCAGCAGCACAACAGGACAGCCCCAAGAGACCCAGTACTTC. This is translated as CASSTTGQPQETQYF.